This T cell receptor beta chain emerged from a study of cytomegalovirus exposure and HLA in healthy donors. The CDR3 contains 15 residues. The germline V gene encodes CDR1 WNHNN and CDR2 SYGVQD (reference sequence). Trimming removed 0 bases from V and 1 base from J, with 10 bases in between. Study outcomes and limitations: Later on, analysis showed that most CMV-associated TCR beta chains appeared to be HLA-restricted. The study had only CMV serostatus as immune exposure information. Later on, a genetic analysis was performed. It linked a missense variant in DCLRE1C with V- and J-gene trimming of TCR beta.

The study ran its PCR with 60 Vbeta and 13 Jbeta primers. The assay was immunoSEQ multiplex PCR, and TCRdb's table has in-frame clones only and misses some. The sample gives about 150,000 clones, 80% of which show up once; 9.5% to 15% is in the top ten. In regard to this clone: Its specificity is not known.

Input material: PBMCs. The sequence came from a man aged 30-40 years in good health and CMV-seropositive. This chain joins TRBV10-1 and TRBJ2-7; tentatively, D is TRBD2 (6 bases). The CDR3 is CASSESLASSYEQYF. CDR3 sequence (DNA): TGCGCCAGCAGTGAGTCGCTAGCGTCTTCCTACGAGCAGTACTTC.